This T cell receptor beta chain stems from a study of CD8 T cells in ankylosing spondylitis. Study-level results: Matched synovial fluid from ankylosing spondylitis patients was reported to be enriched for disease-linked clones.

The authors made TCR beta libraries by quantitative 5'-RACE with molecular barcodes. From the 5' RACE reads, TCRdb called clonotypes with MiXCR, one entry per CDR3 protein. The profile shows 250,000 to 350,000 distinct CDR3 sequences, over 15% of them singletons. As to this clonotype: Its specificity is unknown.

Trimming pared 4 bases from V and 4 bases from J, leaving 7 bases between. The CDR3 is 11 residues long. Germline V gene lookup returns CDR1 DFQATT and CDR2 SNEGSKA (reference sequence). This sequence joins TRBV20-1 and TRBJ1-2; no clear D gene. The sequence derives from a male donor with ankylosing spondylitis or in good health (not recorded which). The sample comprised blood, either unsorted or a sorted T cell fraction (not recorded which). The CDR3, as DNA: TGCAGTGCTACAGACATCTATGGCTACACCTTC. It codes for CSATDIYGYTF.